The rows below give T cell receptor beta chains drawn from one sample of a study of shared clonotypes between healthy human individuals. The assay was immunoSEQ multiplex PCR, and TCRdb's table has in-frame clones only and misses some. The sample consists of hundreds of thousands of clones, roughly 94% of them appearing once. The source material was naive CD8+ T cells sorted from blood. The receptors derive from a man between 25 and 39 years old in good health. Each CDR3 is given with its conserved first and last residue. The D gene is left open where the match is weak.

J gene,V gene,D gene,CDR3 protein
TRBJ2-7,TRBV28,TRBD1,CASSESTGQGAYEQYF
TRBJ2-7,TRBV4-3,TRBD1,CASSQTGTGADEQYF
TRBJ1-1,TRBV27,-,CASRLTVRRTEAFF
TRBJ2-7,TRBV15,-,CATSREAGSSYEQYF
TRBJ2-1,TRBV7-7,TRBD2,CASSLGASGIYNEQFF
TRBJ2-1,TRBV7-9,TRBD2,CASSLASGGTYNEQFF
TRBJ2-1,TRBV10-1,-,CASSASHPESEQFF
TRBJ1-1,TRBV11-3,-,CASSLDGPGGTEAFF
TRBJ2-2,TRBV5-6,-,CASSLGHGYRELFF
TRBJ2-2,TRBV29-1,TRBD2,CSVDGRVSGTNTGELFF
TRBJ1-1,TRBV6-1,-,CASSERGWSEAFF
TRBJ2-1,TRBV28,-,CASSPTRYNEQFF
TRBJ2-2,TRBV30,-,CAWSTGELFF
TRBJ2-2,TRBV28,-,CASSRTGELFF
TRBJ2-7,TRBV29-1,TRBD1,CSVEVPGQGQGPEQYF
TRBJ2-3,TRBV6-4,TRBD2,CASSDSAGGPDTQYF
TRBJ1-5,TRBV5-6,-,CASSLAASNQPQHF
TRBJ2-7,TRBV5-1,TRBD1,CASSSRQSGTEAYEQYF
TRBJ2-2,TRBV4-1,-,CASSPGMGGAGELFF
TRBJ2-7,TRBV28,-,CASRFSTESSYEQYF
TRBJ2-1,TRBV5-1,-,CASSLERGNEQFF
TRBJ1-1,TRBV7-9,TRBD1,CASRHRDRAAPEHTEAFF
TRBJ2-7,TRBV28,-,CASSLFGGYEQYF
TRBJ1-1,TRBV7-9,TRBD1,CASSPLQGWLNTEAFF
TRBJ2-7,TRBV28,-,CASTPMGSHEQYF
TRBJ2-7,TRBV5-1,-,CASSLGSGYEQYF
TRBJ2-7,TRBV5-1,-,CASSLTPETVTYEQYF
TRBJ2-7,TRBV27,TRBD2,CASSVLAGEFGSYEQYF
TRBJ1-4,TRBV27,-,CASSFRHPGGKLFF
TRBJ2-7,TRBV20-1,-,CSARTPYEQYF
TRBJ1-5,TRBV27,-,CASSPAGQPQHF